In this sample, the clone carrying this T cell receptor (beta chain) turned up many times. Antigen unknown. Germline V lookup: CDR1 SGHTA, CDR2 FQGNSA. The junction had 9 bases not matched to a gene; V was cut back by 3 bases and J by 10 bases. The CDR3 has 15 amino acids. The data were obtained in a study of CD8+CD57+ T cells in acquired aplastic anemia. Looking at the study overall: Yields of DNA that came from sorted CD4+ and CD8+ cells averaged about 3.5 ug. Healthy-donor CD4+ cells averaged roughly 11 million reads.

TCR beta VDJ and CDR3 profiling used genomic DNA as template. MiXCR was run by TCRdb on the reads, yielding one entry per CDR3 protein. The sample shows some 220,000 distinct CDR3 sequences, 34% of them seen only once. Study-wide results and caveats: Patients and controls shared over 25 CD8+ CDR3 sequences.

The TCR originated in a human donor in good health, serving as a control. Sequencing was done on a sample of sorted CD4+, CD8+, or CD8+CD57+ T cells (not recorded which) from PBMCs. The V call is TRBV7-2, the J call TRBJ2-1; 10 nucleotides line up with TRBD2. The CDR3 reads CASSLFLAGVGEQFF. The DNA of the CDR3 is TGTGCCAGCAGCTTGTTCCTAGCGGGAGTTGGGGAGCAGTTCTTC.